Listed here is a single T cell receptor (beta chain). The ends lost 6 bases at V and 10 bases at J; junction bases unmatched: 6. Germline-derived CDR1 and CDR2 are ENHRY and SYGVKD. The length of the CDR3 is 14 residues. This specimen comes from a study of blood T cell repertoires in COVID-19. The table came from immunoSEQ multiplex PCR; TCRdb's copy has only in-frame clones and leaves some out. The sample has under 250,000 clones; approximately 81% are singletons. The sample was peripheral blood. The chain has TRBV10-3 and TRBJ1-6; 10 bases match TRBD1. This receptor was identified in a woman aged 55-75 years who had recovered from COVID-19. In nucleotides, the CDR3 is TGTGCCATCAGGGGGGACAGGGGAACCTCACCCCTCCACTTT. Encoded protein: CAIRGDRGTSPLHF.